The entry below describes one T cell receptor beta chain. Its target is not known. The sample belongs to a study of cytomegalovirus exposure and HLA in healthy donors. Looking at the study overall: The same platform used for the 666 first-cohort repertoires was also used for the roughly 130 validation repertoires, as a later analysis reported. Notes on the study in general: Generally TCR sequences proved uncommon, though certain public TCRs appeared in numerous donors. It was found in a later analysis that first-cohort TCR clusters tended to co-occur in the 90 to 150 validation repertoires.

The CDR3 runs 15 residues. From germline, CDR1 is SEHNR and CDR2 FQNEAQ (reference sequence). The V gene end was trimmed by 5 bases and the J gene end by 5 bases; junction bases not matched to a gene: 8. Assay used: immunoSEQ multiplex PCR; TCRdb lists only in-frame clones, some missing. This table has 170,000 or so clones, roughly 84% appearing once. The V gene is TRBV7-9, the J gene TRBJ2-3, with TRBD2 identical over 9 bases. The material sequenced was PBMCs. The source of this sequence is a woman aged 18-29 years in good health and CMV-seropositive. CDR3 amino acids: CASSMTSGVEDTQYF. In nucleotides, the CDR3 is TGTGCCAGCAGCATGACTAGCGGAGTCGAAGATACGCAGTATTTT.